The next 9 T cell receptor beta chains were all read from a single sample in a study of regulatory T cells in long-lasting Graves disease. Noted time point: newly diagnosed GD, antithyroid drugs for less than 3 months. Making the TCR library involved RNA that had been extracted from PBMCs. Assembly of TCR beta libraries relied on iRepertoire HTBI primers together with Arm-PCR of CDR3 regions. TCRdb reprocessed the multiplex PCR reads with MiXCR, giving one entry per CDR3 protein. Counted here are roughly 500,000 distinct CDR3 sequences, roughly 13% occurring once; the ten biggest clones make up roughly 10%. This sample also belongs to another study, concerning T cells in Graves' hyperthyroidism and ophthalmopathy.

The source material was peripheral blood mononuclear cells (PBMCs), sampled at new diagnosis, from a patient treated with antithyroid drugs. These TCRs come from a man aged 25-45 years with Graves disease.

This clonotype was counted at least ten times. DNA for the CDR3: TGTGCCAGCAGTGAAGGGACAGAGTATAGCAATCAGCCCCAGCATTTT. Translating gives CASSEGTEYSNQPQHF. The chain has TRBV2 and TRBJ1-5; weak D call: TRBD1 (6 bases). The CDR3 runs to 16 residues. Per germline, CDR1 SNHLY and CDR2 FYNNEI. Trimming stripped 1 base from V and 0 bases from J, with 10 bases between.

This clonotype was found many times. V usage is TRBV12-3 or TRBV12-4 and J usage is TRBJ2-1; no definite D call. V was pared by 6 bases and J by 0 bases, with 6 bases between. This CDR3 has 13 residues. The CDR3 here is CASSFSSYNEQFF. The CDR3 region has the DNA TGTGCCAGCAGCTTTAGCTCCTACAATGAGCAGTTCTTC.

The V call is TRBV20-1, the J call TRBJ2-6; D tentatively fits TRBD1 or TRBD2 (5 bases each). The CDR3 is made up of 17 amino acids. V gave up 3 bases and J gave up 2 bases, with 17 bases separating them. Germline CDR1 and CDR2: DFQATT and SNEGSKA (reference sequence). The CDR3 loop is CSARGTPGTAGANVLTF. As DNA, the CDR3 is TGCAGTGCTAGGGGCACCCCTGGGACGGCTGGGGCCAACGTCCTGACTTTC.

This clonotype was recorded a few times. This sequence joins TRBV5-4 and TRBJ1-6; a weak D match, TRBD1 (6 bases). The germline CDR1 and CDR2 sequences are SGHNT and YYREEE (reference sequence). With 1 base removed from V and 11 bases from J, the gap between germline ends came to 13 bases. The CDR3 is 14 amino acids. The CDR3 DNA reads TGTGCCAGCAGCTTGTGGGGGGCTGGGACACCCCTCCACTTT. This gives the protein CASSLWGAGTPLHF.

V and J are TRBV5-1 and TRBJ2-7; D unclear. The V end was cut by 4 bases, the J end by 5 bases, with 19 bases between. The germline CDR1 and CDR2 sequences are SGHRS and YFSETQ. This CDR3 spans 15 amino acids. The CDR3 protein is CASSPNSLAGHEQYF. The CDR3 bases are TGCGCCAGCAGCCCAAATTCCCTGGCCGGCCACGAGCAGTACTTC.

The chain couples TRBV4-1 to TRBJ2-7; 10 nucleotides agree with TRBD2. CDR1 and CDR2 from the germline V gene are MGHRA and YSYEKL. With V trimmed by 4 bases and J by 4 bases, 7 bases remained unmatched. This CDR3 spans 15 amino acids. CDR3: CASSPRVAGGYEQYF. The CDR3 bases are TGCGCCAGCAGCCCCCGGGTAGCGGGAGGATACGAGCAGTACTTC.

The rearrangement links TRBV30 to TRBJ2-7, with 8 bases aligning to TRBD1. This CDR3 has 13 residues. Per the germline V gene, CDR1 is GTSNPN and CDR2 is SVGIG (reference sequence). Germline trimming cut 3 bases from V and 4 bases from J; bases unmatched to any gene: 5. CDR3 protein: CAWSGTGGYEQYF. The DNA of the CDR3 is TGTGCCTGGAGCGGGACAGGAGGGTACGAGCAGTACTTC.

This clonotype has a count of ten or more. This sequence joins TRBV20-1 and TRBJ2-3; D is tentatively TRBD1 or TRBD2 (5 bases each). V was clipped by 3 bases and J by 6 bases, with 10 bases between them. Germline CDR1 reads DFQATT; CDR2 reads SNEGSKA (reference sequence). The CDR3 is made up of 12 amino acids. CDR3 sequence (DNA): TGCAGTGCTAGCGGGACCGCGGATACGCAGTATTTT. It yields the protein CSASGTADTQYF.

This clonotype was seen ten or more times. This chain joins TRBV29-1 and TRBJ2-3; tentatively, D is TRBD1 or TRBD2 (5 bases each). Germline V gives CDR1 SQVTM, CDR2 ANQGSEA. This CDR3 spans 12 amino acids. V was cut by 7 bases and J by 8 bases, with 16 bases left in between. CDR3 protein: CSESGTPGTQYF. In DNA, the CDR3 is TGCAGCGAATCCGGGACCCCCGGTACGCAGTATTTT.